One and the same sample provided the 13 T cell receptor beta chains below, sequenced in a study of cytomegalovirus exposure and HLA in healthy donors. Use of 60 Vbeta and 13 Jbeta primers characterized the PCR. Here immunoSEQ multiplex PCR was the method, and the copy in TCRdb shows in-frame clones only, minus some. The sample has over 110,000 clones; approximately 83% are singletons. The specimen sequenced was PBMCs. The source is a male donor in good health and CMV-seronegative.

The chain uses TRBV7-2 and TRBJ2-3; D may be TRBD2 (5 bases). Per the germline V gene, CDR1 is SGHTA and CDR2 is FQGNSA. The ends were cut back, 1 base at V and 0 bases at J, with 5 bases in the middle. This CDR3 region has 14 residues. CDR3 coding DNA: TGTGCCAGCAGCTTAGGGGAGAGCACAGATACGCAGTATTTT. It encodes CASSLGESTDTQYF.

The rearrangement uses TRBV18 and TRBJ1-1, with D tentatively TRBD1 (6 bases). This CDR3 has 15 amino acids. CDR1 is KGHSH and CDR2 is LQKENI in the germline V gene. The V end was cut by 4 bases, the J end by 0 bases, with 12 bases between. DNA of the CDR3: TGTGCCAGCTCACTCTTCGACAGGATGAACACTGAAGCTTTCTTT. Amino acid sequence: CASSLFDRMNTEAFF.

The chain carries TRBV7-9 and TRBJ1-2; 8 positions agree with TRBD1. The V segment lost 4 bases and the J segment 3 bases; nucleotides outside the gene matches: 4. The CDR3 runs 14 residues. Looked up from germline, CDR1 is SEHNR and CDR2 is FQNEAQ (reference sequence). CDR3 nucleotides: TGTGCCAGCAGCTCAGGGGGCGCAGACTATGGCTACACCTTC. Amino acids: CASSSGGADYGYTF.

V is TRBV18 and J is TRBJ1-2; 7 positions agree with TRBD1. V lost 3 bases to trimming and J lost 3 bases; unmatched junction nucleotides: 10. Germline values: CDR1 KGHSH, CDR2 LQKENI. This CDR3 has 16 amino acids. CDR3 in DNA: TGTGCCAGCTCACCCTTAAATAGAGGGGGCCACTATGGCTACACCTTC. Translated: CASSPLNRGGHYGYTF.

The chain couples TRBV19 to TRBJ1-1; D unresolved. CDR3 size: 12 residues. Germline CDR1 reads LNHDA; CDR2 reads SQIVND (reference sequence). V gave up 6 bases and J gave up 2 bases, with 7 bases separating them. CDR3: CASRQVNTEAFF. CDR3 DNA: TGTGCCAGTAGACAAGTTAACACTGAAGCTTTCTTT.

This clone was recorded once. In DNA, the CDR3 is TGTGCCAGCAGCGTAGTGTCCGGGGGATACACCGGGGAGCTGTTTTTT. The encoded protein is CASSVVSGGYTGELFF. The rearrangement links TRBV9 to TRBJ2-2; the D gene is possibly TRBD2 (6 bases). Germline values: CDR1 SGDLS, CDR2 YYNGEE. Trimming shortened V by 0 bases and J by 3 bases, and 12 bases separated the two germline ends. The CDR3 covers 16 residues.

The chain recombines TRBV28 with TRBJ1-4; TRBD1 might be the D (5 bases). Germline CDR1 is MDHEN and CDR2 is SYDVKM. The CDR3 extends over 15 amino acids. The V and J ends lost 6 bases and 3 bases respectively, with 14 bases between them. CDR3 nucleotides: TGTGCCAGCAGCTTCCTAGGGGATTCTAATGAAAAACTGTTTTTT. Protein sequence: CASSFLGDSNEKLFF. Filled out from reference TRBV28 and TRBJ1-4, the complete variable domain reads DVKVTQSSRYLVKRTGEKVFLECVQDMDHENMFWYRQDPGLGLRLIYFSYDVKMKEKGDIPEGYSVSREKKERFSLILESASTNQTSMYLCASSFLGDSNEKLFFGSGTQLSVL.

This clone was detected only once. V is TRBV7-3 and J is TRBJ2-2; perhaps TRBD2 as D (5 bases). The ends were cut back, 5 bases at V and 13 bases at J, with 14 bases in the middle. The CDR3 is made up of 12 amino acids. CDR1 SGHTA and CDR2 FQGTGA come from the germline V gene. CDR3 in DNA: TGTGCCAGCAGCCCCGGTTTGGACTCGCTGTTTTTT. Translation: CASSPGLDSLFF. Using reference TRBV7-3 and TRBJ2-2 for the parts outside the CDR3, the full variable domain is GAGVSQTPSNKVTEKGKYVELRCDPISGHTALYWYRQSLGQGPEFLIYFQGTGAADDSGLPNDRFFAVRPEGSVSTLKIQRTERGDSAVYLCASSPGLDSLFFGEGSRLTVL.

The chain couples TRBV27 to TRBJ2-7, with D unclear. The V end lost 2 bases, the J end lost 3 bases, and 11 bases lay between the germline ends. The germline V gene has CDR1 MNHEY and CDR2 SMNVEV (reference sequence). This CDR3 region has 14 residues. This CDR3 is CASSLMAPHYEQYF. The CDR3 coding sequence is TGTGCCAGCAGTTTAATGGCCCCCCACTACGAGCAGTACTTC.

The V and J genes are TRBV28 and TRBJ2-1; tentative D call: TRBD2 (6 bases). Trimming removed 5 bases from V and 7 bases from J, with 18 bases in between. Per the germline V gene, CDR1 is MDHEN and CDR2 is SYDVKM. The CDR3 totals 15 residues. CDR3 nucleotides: TGTGCCAGCAGTGGGGGGACTGCCAAAGATAATGAGCAGTTCTTC. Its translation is CASSGGTAKDNEQFF.

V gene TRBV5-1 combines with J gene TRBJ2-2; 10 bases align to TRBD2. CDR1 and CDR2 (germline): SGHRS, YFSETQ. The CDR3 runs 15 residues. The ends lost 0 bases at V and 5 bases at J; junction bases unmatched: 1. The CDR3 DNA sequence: TGCGCCAGCAGCTTGGCACTAGCGGGGACCGGGGAGCTGTTTTTT. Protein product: CASSLALAGTGELFF.

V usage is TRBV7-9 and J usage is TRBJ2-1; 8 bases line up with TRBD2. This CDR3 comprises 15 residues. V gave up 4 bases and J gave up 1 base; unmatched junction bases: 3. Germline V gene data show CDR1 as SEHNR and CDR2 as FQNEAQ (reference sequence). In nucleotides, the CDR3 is TGTGCCAGCAGCTGGGTAGCGGGATCCTACAATGAGCAGTTCTTC. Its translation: CASSWVAGSYNEQFF. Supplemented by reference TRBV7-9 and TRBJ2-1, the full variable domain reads DTGVSQNPRHKITKRGQNVTFRCDPISEHNRLYWYRQTLGQGPEFLTYFQNEAQLEKSRLLSDRFSAERPKGSFSTLEIQRTEQGDSAMYLCASSWVAGSYNEQFFGPGTRLTVL.

CDR3 in amino acids: CASSPDSLFYEQYF. The CDR3 region has the DNA TGTGCCAGTAGCCCAGACAGTCTATTCTACGAGCAGTACTTC. V gene TRBV19 combines with J gene TRBJ2-7; possibly TRBD1 for D (5 bases). The V gene's germline CDR1 is LNHDA and CDR2 SQIVND (reference sequence). The V gene lost 6 bases and the J gene lost 3 bases, with 15 bases spanning the gap. The CDR3 consists of 14 residues.